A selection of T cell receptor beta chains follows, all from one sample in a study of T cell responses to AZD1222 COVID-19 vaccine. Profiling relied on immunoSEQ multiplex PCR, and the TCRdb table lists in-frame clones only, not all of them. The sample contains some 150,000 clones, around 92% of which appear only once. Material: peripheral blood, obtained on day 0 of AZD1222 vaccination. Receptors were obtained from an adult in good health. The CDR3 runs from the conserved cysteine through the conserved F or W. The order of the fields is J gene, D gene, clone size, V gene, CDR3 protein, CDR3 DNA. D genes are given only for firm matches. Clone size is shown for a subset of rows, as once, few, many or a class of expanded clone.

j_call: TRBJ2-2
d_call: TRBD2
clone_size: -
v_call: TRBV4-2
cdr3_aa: CASSQAISGGAYTGELFF
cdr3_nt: TGTGCCAGCAGCCAAGCGATTAGCGGGGGGGCCTACACCGGGGAGCTGTTTTTT

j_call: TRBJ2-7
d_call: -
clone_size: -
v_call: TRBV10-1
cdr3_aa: CASSDAVTYEQYF
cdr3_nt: TGCGCCAGCAGTGATGCAGTCACCTACGAGCAGTACTTC

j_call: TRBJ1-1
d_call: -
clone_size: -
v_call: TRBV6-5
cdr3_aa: CASSFQTGNTEAFF
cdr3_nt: TGTGCCAGCAGTTTCCAGACTGGGAACACTGAAGCTTTCTTT

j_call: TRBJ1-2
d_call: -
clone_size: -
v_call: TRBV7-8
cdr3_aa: CASSLDFPGVAGYTF
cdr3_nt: TGTGCCAGCAGCTTAGACTTCCCAGGGGTGGCTGGCTACACCTTC

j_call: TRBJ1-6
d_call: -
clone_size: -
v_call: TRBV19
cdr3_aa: CASSRTSGSPLHF
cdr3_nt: TGTGCCAGTAGTAGGACCTCGGGGTCACCCCTCCACTTT

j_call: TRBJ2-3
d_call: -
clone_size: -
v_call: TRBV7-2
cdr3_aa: CASSPNGGGRRVYF
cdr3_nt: TGTGCCAGCAGCCCTAACGGCGGCGGGCGCCGCGTGTATTTT

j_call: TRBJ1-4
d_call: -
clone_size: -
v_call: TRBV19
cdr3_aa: CASTKGPFQTNEKLFF
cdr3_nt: TGTGCCAGTACGAAGGGGCCCTTCCAAACTAATGAAAAACTGTTTTTT

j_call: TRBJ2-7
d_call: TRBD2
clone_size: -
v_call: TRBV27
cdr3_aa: CASTRGLAGGRYEQYF
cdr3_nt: TGTGCCAGCACCCGAGGACTAGCGGGGGGAAGGTACGAGCAGTACTTC

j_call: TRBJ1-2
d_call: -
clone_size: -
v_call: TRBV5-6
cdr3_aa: CASSLSPLDRLNYGYTF
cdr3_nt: TGTGCCAGCAGCTTGTCTCCCCTGGACAGATTAAACTATGGCTACACCTTC

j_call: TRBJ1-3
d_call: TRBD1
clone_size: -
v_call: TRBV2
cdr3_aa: CASSEAQRQGALGNTIYF
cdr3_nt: TGTGCCAGCAGTGAAGCGCAGAGGCAGGGGGCGTTGGGAAACACCATATATTTT

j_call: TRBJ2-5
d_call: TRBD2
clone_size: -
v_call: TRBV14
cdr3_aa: CASSRSSGGAETQYF
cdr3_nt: TGTGCCAGCAGCCGATCTAGCGGGGGGGCGGAGACCCAGTACTTC

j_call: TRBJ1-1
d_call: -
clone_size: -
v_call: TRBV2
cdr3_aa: CASSEGGDYTEAFF
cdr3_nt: TGTGCCAGCAGTGAAGGGGGGGATTACACTGAAGCTTTCTTT

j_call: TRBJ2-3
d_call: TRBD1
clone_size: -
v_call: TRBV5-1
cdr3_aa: CASSLGTGGRTDTQYF
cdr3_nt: TGCGCCAGCAGCTTGGGGACAGGGGGCCGGACAGATACGCAGTATTTT

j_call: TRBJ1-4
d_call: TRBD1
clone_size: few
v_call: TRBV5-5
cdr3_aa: CASSLTGSNEKLFF
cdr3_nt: TGTGCCAGCAGCCTGACAGGGTCTAATGAAAAACTGTTTTTT

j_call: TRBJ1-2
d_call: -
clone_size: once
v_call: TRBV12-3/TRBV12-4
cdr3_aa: CASSPGSDYGYTF
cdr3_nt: TGTGCCAGCAGCCCGGGCTCGGACTATGGCTACACCTTC

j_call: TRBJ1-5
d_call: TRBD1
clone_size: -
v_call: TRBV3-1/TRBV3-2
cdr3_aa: CASSFRGHCNQPQHF
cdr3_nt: TGTGCCAGCAGTTTCAGGGGGCATTGTAATCAGCCCCAGCATTTT

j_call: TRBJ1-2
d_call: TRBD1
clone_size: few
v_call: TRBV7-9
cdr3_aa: CASSPGTEVYGYTF
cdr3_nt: TGTGCCAGCAGCCCCGGGACAGAAGTATATGGCTACACCTTC

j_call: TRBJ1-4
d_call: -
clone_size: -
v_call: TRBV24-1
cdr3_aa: CATSKDGATNEKLFF
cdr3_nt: TGTGCCACCAGCAAGGACGGAGCAACTAATGAAAAACTGTTTTTT

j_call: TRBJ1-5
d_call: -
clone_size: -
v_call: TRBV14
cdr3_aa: CASSQGGLNQPQHF
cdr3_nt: TGTGCCAGCAGCCAAGGAGGTCTCAATCAGCCCCAGCATTTT

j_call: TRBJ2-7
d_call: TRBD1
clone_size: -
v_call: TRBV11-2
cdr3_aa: CASSLERTGSYEQYF
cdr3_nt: TGTGCCAGCAGCTTAGAGCGGACAGGGTCCTACGAGCAGTACTTC

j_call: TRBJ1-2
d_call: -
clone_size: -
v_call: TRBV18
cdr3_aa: CASFPGVSGYTF
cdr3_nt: TGTGCCAGCTTTCCAGGGGTTAGTGGCTACACCTTC

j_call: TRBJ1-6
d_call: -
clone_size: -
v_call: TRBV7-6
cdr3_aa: CASSPTESRFLHF
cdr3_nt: TGTGCCAGCAGCCCTACGGAGTCCCGGTTCCTCCACTTT

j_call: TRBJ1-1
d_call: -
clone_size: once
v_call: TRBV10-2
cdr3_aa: CASSPSLMNTEAFF
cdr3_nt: TGCGCCAGCAGCCCCAGTCTGATGAACACTGAAGCTTTCTTT

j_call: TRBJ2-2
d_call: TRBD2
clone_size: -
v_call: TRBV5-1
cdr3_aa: CASSLPLAGHTGELFF
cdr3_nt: TGCGCCAGCAGCTTGCCTCTAGCGGGCCACACCGGGGAGCTGTTTTTT

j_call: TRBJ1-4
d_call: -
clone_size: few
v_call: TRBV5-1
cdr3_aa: CASSLAGDFTHEKLFF
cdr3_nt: TGCGCCAGCAGCTTGGCGGGGGACTTCACCCATGAAAAACTGTTTTTT

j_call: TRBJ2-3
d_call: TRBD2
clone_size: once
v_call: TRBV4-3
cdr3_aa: CASSQAERGSTDTQYF
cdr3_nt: TGCGCCAGCAGCCAAGCGGAGCGGGGGAGCACAGATACGCAGTATTTT

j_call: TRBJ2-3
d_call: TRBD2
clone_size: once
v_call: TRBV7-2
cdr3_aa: CASSSSWTSWDTQYF
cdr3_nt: TGTGCCAGCAGCTCCTCCTGGACTAGTTGGGATACGCAGTATTTT

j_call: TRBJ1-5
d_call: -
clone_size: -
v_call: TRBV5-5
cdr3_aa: CASSPGRERPQHF
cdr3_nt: TGTGCCAGCAGCCCCGGACGTGAGAGGCCCCAGCATTTT

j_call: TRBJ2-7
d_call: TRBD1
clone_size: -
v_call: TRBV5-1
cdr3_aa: CASSLRDRSHEQYF
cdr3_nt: TGCGCCAGCAGCTTACGGGACAGGAGCCACGAGCAGTACTTC

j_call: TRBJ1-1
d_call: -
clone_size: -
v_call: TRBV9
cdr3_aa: CASSVVVTEAFF
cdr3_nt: TGTGCCAGCAGCGTAGTCGTCACTGAAGCTTTCTTT

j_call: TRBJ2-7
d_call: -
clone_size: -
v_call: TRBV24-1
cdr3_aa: CATSDDPYGTPTGEQYF
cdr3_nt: TGTGCCACCAGTGATGACCCTTACGGCACCCCGACGGGGGAGCAGTACTTC

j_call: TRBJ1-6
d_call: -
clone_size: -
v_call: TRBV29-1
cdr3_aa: CSVERESPLHF
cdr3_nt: TGCAGCGTTGAAAGGGAATCACCCCTCCACTTT

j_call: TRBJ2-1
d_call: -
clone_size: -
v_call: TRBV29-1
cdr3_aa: CSVVDSPDNEQFF
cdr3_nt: TGCAGCGTTGTAGACAGCCCCGACAATGAGCAGTTCTTC

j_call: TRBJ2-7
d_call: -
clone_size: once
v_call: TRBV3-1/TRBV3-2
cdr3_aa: CASSPPAAGYEQYF
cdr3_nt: TGTGCCAGCAGCCCTCCTGCAGCCGGCTACGAGCAGTACTTC

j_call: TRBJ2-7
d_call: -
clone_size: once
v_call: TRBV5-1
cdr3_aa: CASSLQKGLPTGSYEQYF
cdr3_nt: TGCGCCAGCAGCTTACAAAAGGGACTCCCGACGGGCTCCTACGAGCAGTACTTC

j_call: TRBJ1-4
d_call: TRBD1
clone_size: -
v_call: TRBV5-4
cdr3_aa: CASSSDRATNEKLFF
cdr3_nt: TGTGCCAGCAGCTCCGACAGGGCAACTAATGAAAAACTGTTTTTT

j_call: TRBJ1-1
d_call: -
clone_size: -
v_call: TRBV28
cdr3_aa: CASSEAPGLNTEAFF
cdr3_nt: TGTGCCAGCAGTGAGGCGCCAGGGCTGAACACTGAAGCTTTCTTT